In its sample, the clone carrying this T cell receptor beta chain was seen a few times. Its matching antigen is unknown. The data were obtained in a study of response to subunit inactivated influenza vaccine. Whole-study findings and limits: The authors suggested that few new T cells are recruited per seasonal influenza vaccination.

Deletions cut 5 bases from V and 0 bases from J, with 7 bases between. This CDR3 is built from 13 residues. Germline V gene sequence: CDR1 SEHNR, CDR2 FQNEAQ (reference sequence). TCRdb used MiXCR to reprocess the RT-PCR reads, holding one entry per CDR3 protein. Of 500,000 or so distinct CDR3 sequences listed, 16% are singletons. The material was CD4+ T cells sorted from PBMCs, obtained about 23 months after vaccination. The receptor comes from a man aged 50-75 years who received an inactivated influenza vaccine. V usage is TRBV7-9 and J usage is TRBJ2-5; D perhaps matches TRBD1 (5 bases). CDR3 in DNA: TGTGCCAGCAGCGGACAAAACCAAGAGACCCAGTACTTC. Its translation: CASSGQNQETQYF.